This T cell receptor (beta chain) comes out of a study of blood T cell repertoires in COVID-19. Some clones are missing from TCRdb's copy, which holds only in-frame ones; the method was immunoSEQ multiplex PCR. The top ten clones hold 4% of a sample with about 160,000 clones, about nine tenths of them seen once. The CDR3 consists of 15 residues. With 6 bases clipped from V and 0 bases from J, the junction kept 6 bases outside the gene matches. From germline, CDR1 is MDHEN and CDR2 SYDVKM. This clone appeared a few times. The TCR comes from a woman between 35 and 50 years old who had been exposed to COVID-19. The genes are TRBV28 and TRBJ2-7, with 9 bases lining up with TRBD2. What was sequenced was PBMCs or T cells enriched from blood (not recorded which). The CDR3 is CASRPHSGSSYEQYF. CDR3 bases: TGTGCCAGCAGACCACATAGCGGGAGCTCCTACGAGCAGTACTTC.